Listed below are T cell receptor beta chains from one sample, sequenced in a study of T-cell memory formation after mild COVID-19. TCRdb itself ran the 5' RACE reads through MiXCR, one entry per CDR3 protein. Of roughly 600,000 distinct CDR3 sequences listed, more than 15% are singletons. The sequencing input was PBMCs or a T cell subset sorted from them (not recorded which). These receptor sequences come from an adult woman who had mild COVID-19 (a few samples of this study predate the infection). Cell type and time point are not known. The CDR3 runs from the conserved cysteine through the conserved F or W. The D gene is left open where the match is weak. A row's size may be missing; if present it is once, few, many or a size class.

V: TRBV12-3/TRBV12-4; D: .; J: TRBJ2-3; size: .; DNA: TGTGCCAGCAGTAACCAGGGGTCAGATACGCAGTATTTT; CDR3: CASSNQGSDTQYF
V: TRBV10-3; D: .; J: TRBJ2-7; size: few; DNA: TGTGCCGCCGGACACCTCTCCTACGAGCAGTACTTC; CDR3: CAAGHLSYEQYF
V: TRBV7-8; D: .; J: TRBJ2-2; size: many; DNA: TGTGCCAGCAGCCTACGGGACTTGACCGGGGAGCTGTTTTTT; CDR3: CASSLRDLTGELFF
V: TRBV6-1; D: TRBD2; J: TRBJ2-5; size: .; DNA: TGTGCCAGCAGCTGGACTAGCGGGCGCCTCGGGGAGACCCAGTACTTC; CDR3: CASSWTSGRLGETQYF
V: TRBV7-2; D: .; J: TRBJ2-5; size: .; DNA: TGTGCCAGCAGCTTAGGTTATGGGGTAGGATGGCAAGAGACCCAGTACTTC; CDR3: CASSLGYGVGWQETQYF
V: TRBV6-2/TRBV6-3; D: .; J: TRBJ2-3; size: few; DNA: TGTGCCAGCAGTTACCGAGGGGAAAGGAGCACAGATACGCAGTATTTT; CDR3: CASSYRGERSTDTQYF
V: TRBV29-1; D: .; J: TRBJ2-3; size: few; DNA: TGCAGCGTCGCCCCGAAACCCACAGATACGCAGTATTTT; CDR3: CSVAPKPTDTQYF
V: TRBV12-3/TRBV12-4; D: .; J: TRBJ1-5; size: few; DNA: TGTGCCAGCAGTTTAGAGCGGGCGGGACAGCCCCAGCATTTT; CDR3: CASSLERAGQPQHF
V: TRBV9; D: .; J: TRBJ2-1; size: few; DNA: TGTGCCAGCAGCGTAGCCGGCGGGGGCAACTACAATGAGCAGTTCTTC; CDR3: CASSVAGGGNYNEQFF
V: TRBV30; D: .; J: TRBJ2-2; size: .; DNA: TGTGCCTCCATGCGAGGAGGGGGTAACACCGGGGAGCTGTTTTTT; CDR3: CASMRGGGNTGELFF
V: TRBV4-1; D: TRBD1; J: TRBJ2-5; size: .; DNA: TGCGCCAGCAGCCGACAGGGGCCAGAGACCCAGTACTTC; CDR3: CASSRQGPETQYF
V: TRBV7-6; D: .; J: TRBJ1-1; size: .; DNA: TGTGCCAGCAGCTTAAATGCCAGAGGGAACACTGAAGCTTTCTTT; CDR3: CASSLNARGNTEAFF
V: TRBV6-5; D: TRBD2; J: TRBJ2-1; size: few; DNA: TGTGCCAGCAGTGCGACCTGGGGGGGGGAATACAATGAGCAGTTCTTC; CDR3: CASSATWGGEYNEQFF
V: TRBV19; D: .; J: TRBJ2-7; size: few; DNA: TGTGCCAGTAGACCGGGCCCGGGGTGGGAGCAGTACTTC; CDR3: CASRPGPGWEQYF
V: TRBV6-5; D: .; J: TRBJ1-1; size: few; DNA: TGTGCCAGCAGCCCCCGCACCCCTGAAGCTTTCTTT; CDR3: CASSPRTPEAFF
V: TRBV10-3; D: TRBD1; J: TRBJ1-2; size: few; DNA: TGTGCCATCAGTAAGGGACAGGTGGATGGCTACACCTTC; CDR3: CAISKGQVDGYTF
V: TRBV27; D: TRBD1; J: TRBJ1-2; size: .; DNA: TGTGCCAGCAGTGAAACAGGGGAGTACTATGGCTACACCTTC; CDR3: CASSETGEYYGYTF
V: TRBV7-9; D: TRBD2; J: TRBJ2-2; size: few; DNA: TGTGCCAGCAAAACTAGCGGGAACACCGGGGAGCTGTTTTTT; CDR3: CASKTSGNTGELFF
V: TRBV10-3; D: .; J: TRBJ2-6; size: .; DNA: TGTGCCATCAGTGAGCCCCCCGGGGCCAACGTCCTGACTTTC; CDR3: CAISEPPGANVLTF
V: TRBV12-3/TRBV12-4; D: .; J: TRBJ2-3; size: .; DNA: TGTGCCAGCAGTTTTAAAGGTATAACTAGCACAGATACGCAGTATTTT; CDR3: CASSFKGITSTDTQYF
V: TRBV9; D: .; J: TRBJ2-1; size: few; DNA: TGTGCCAGCAGCGTAACGGACGGGCTGAATGAGCAGTTCTTC; CDR3: CASSVTDGLNEQFF
V: TRBV18; D: .; J: TRBJ2-3; size: many; DNA: TGTGCCAGCTCACTTCTCGACACAGATACGCAGTATTTT; CDR3: CASSLLDTDTQYF
V: TRBV25-1; D: .; J: TRBJ2-7; size: .; DNA: TGTGCCAGCAGCGTCGGTGCGGTCTCCTACGAGCAGTACTTC; CDR3: CASSVGAVSYEQYF
V: TRBV7-9; D: TRBD1; J: TRBJ1-1; size: .; DNA: TGTGCCAGCAAGACAGGGGAGAACACTGAAGCTTTCTTT; CDR3: CASKTGENTEAFF
V: TRBV27; D: TRBD1; J: TRBJ1-1; size: few; DNA: TGTGCCAGCAGTCAACTAGACAGGGTTCAAGCTGAAGCTTTCTTT; CDR3: CASSQLDRVQAEAFF
V: TRBV6-5; D: .; J: TRBJ1-5; size: once; DNA: TGTGCCAGCAGTTACTCGTTTAGGCAGGGTTGGAATCAGCCCCAGCATTTT; CDR3: CASSYSFRQGWNQPQHF
V: TRBV25-1; D: .; J: TRBJ2-5; size: few; DNA: TGTGCCAGCAGTGCCCTGGACAGACAAGAGACCCAGTACTTC; CDR3: CASSALDRQETQYF
V: TRBV20-1; D: .; J: TRBJ1-5; size: few; DNA: TGCAGTGCTAGTATGGGGGCGGGACAGCCCCAGCATTTT; CDR3: CSASMGAGQPQHF
V: TRBV9; D: TRBD1; J: TRBJ2-4; size: .; DNA: TGTGCCAGCAGCGTCACCGGGACAGACAAAAACATTCAGTACTTC; CDR3: CASSVTGTDKNIQYF
V: TRBV7-2; D: TRBD2; J: TRBJ2-5; size: .; DNA: TGTGCCAGCAGCTCCTCGGGGGGCGCTAGCGGGAGTTACGGGGAGACCCAGTACTTC; CDR3: CASSSSGGASGSYGETQYF
V: TRBV5-1; D: .; J: TRBJ2-7; size: few; DNA: TGCGCCAGCAGCTGGCTAGCGAACTCCTACGAGCAGTACTTC; CDR3: CASSWLANSYEQYF
V: TRBV7-6; D: .; J: TRBJ2-2; size: few; DNA: TGTGCCAGCAGTATAGGGACGGAAACCGGGGAGCTGTTTTTT; CDR3: CASSIGTETGELFF
V: TRBV27; D: .; J: TRBJ1-5; size: many; DNA: TGTGCCAGCAGAGGCCTAGGTTCCGGCAATCAGCCCCAGCATTTT; CDR3: CASRGLGSGNQPQHF
V: TRBV5-1; D: TRBD1; J: TRBJ2-1; size: few; DNA: TGCGCCAGCAGCTTGGAGGACAGGGGCCTCTACAATGAGCAGTTCTTC; CDR3: CASSLEDRGLYNEQFF
V: TRBV5-5; D: .; J: TRBJ2-5; size: .; DNA: TGTGCCAGCAGCCTTCCGGGACAGACCGGCGGGGGGTACTTC; CDR3: CASSLPGQTGGGYF
V: TRBV30; D: .; J: TRBJ2-1; size: .; DNA: TGTGCCTGGAGGGCACTAGTCTACAATGAGCAGTTCTTC; CDR3: CAWRALVYNEQFF
V: TRBV4-1; D: .; J: TRBJ1-1; size: many; DNA: TGCGCCAGCAGTGCGGAAGGGAGAACTGAAGCTTTCTTT; CDR3: CASSAEGRTEAFF
V: TRBV20-1; D: .; J: TRBJ2-3; size: few; DNA: TGCAGTGCTGAAGTCCCTGGGGATGTAAGCACAGATACGCAGTATTTT; CDR3: CSAEVPGDVSTDTQYF
V: TRBV5-1; D: TRBD2; J: TRBJ2-7; size: .; DNA: TGCGCCAGCAGCTTGGTAGCGGGGGAGGGCTACGAGCAGTACTTC; CDR3: CASSLVAGEGYEQYF
V: TRBV29-1; D: TRBD2; J: TRBJ2-1; size: .; DNA: TGCAGCGTTGAGCTGTCTAGCGGGGGTTACAATGAGCAGTTCTTC; CDR3: CSVELSSGGYNEQFF
V: TRBV4-1; D: .; J: TRBJ2-3; size: few; DNA: TGCGCCAGCAGCCAAGAAGCCCTCAGGGCAGCGCAGTATTTT; CDR3: CASSQEALRAAQYF
V: TRBV5-4; D: TRBD2; J: TRBJ2-7; size: .; DNA: TGTGCCAGCAGCTTGAGGTCTAGCGGGGCGTACGAGCAGTACTTC; CDR3: CASSLRSSGAYEQYF
V: TRBV15; D: TRBD1; J: TRBJ2-3; size: .; DNA: TGTGCCACCCAGGACAGGGTCACAGATACGCAGTATTTT; CDR3: CATQDRVTDTQYF
V: TRBV9; D: .; J: TRBJ1-1; size: .; DNA: TGTGCCAGCAGCCCTACCCCCAGGGGCGTAGAGGCTTTCTTT; CDR3: CASSPTPRGVEAFF
V: TRBV6-6; D: .; J: TRBJ2-7; size: .; DNA: TGTGCCAGCAGTTTCGAGACCGGGGAGCAGTACTTC; CDR3: CASSFETGEQYF
V: TRBV2; D: .; J: TRBJ2-5; size: .; DNA: TGTGCCAGCAGTGAAGTGGGCAGGGAGGTAGAGACCCAGTACTTC; CDR3: CASSEVGREVETQYF
V: TRBV29-1; D: .; J: TRBJ2-7; size: few; DNA: TGCAGCGTTGAATTTGCCTACGAGCAGTACTTC; CDR3: CSVEFAYEQYF
V: TRBV7-9; D: TRBD2; J: TRBJ2-5; size: few; DNA: TGTGCCAGCAGCTTAGCCCCTAGCGGGAGTTTAGAGACCCAGTACTTC; CDR3: CASSLAPSGSLETQYF